These 9 T cell receptor beta chains originate from one sample sequenced in a study of blood T cell repertoires in COVID-19. Here immunoSEQ multiplex PCR was the method, and the copy in TCRdb shows in-frame clones only, minus some. The sample lists roughly 50,000 clones, roughly 85% seen once, with 10% to 15% in the top ten. The sequencing input was peripheral blood. The receptors shown here come from a human donor in a cohort sampled during active COVID-19.

The rearrangement links TRBV6-2 or TRBV6-3 to TRBJ2-7, with a possible D match to TRBD2 (7 bases). Trimming left V 6 bases short and J 4 bases short, with 19 bases between. This CDR3 has 15 residues. From germline, CDR1 is MNHEY and CDR2 SVGEGT. CDR3 region: CASSPLQGGRYEQYF. The CDR3 DNA is TGTGCCAGCAGCCCCCTACAGGGAGGGCGATACGAGCAGTACTTC.

CDR3 in DNA: TGCAGTGCTAGTTTCGGGTTGGTCGGGGTCGGGTCCCAGCATTTT. It codes for CSASFGLVGVGSQHF. The rearrangement uses TRBV20-1 and TRBJ1-5; no reliable D call. V lost 3 bases, J lost 11 bases, and 23 bases lay in between. Germline values: CDR1 DFQATT, CDR2 SNEGSKA (reference sequence). This CDR3 contains 15 residues.

The chain has TRBV6-5 and TRBJ1-1; a weak D match, TRBD1 (5 bases). The CDR3 spans 14 residues. V was shortened by 2 bases and J by 6 bases, with 13 bases between the two germline ends. CDR1 and CDR2 (germline): MNHEY, SVGAGI. CDR3 in DNA: TGTGCCAGCAGTTACGGGCAGGGATCCCCTGAAGCTTTCTTT. It is translated as CASSYGQGSPEAFF.

V usage is TRBV6-2 or TRBV6-3 and J usage is TRBJ1-5; D is unclear. This CDR3 has 15 residues. Per the germline V gene, CDR1 is MNHEY and CDR2 is SVGEGT. V lost 3 bases to trimming and J lost 0 bases, with 9 bases between them. CDR3 DNA sequence: TGTGCCAGCAGTTATGGAGGGAGTAGCAATCAGCCCCAGCATTTT. Translation: CASSYGGSSNQPQHF.

The rearrangement uses TRBV27 and TRBJ1-2; D not certain. The CDR3 contains 16 residues. Trimming pared 2 bases from V and 8 bases from J, leaving 21 bases between. Germline-derived CDR1 and CDR2 are MNHEY and SMNVEV (reference sequence). CDR3 DNA sequence: TGTGCCAGCAGTTTAGTGGGTTGGCAGGATTTCTACGGCTACACCTTC. Translation gives CASSLVGWQDFYGYTF.

This clone has a single count. This chain uses TRBV28 with TRBJ1-1; TRBD1 matches at 7 bases. Germline V lookup: CDR1 MDHEN, CDR2 SYDVKM. CDR3 length equals 12 residues. Germline trimming cut 5 bases from V and 6 bases from J; bases unmatched to any gene: 3. The CDR3 nucleotides read TGTGCCAGCAGTGAAGGGGGCGCTGAAGCTTTCTTT. Translated: CASSEGGAEAFF.

This rearrangement joins TRBV7-2 to TRBJ2-5; perhaps TRBD2 as D (5 bases). Germline assignment: CDR1 SGHTA and CDR2 FQGNSA. Trimming pared 1 base from V and 9 bases from J, leaving 12 bases between. There are 13 residues in the CDR3. CDR3 amino acids: CASSLDGTGAQYF. CDR3 sequence (DNA): TGTGCCAGCAGCTTAGATGGTACCGGGGCCCAGTACTTC.

The chain combines TRBV10-1 with TRBJ2-1; maybe TRBD1 (5 bases). The CDR3 has 13 amino acids. Germline loops: CDR1 WNHNN, CDR2 SYGVQD (reference sequence). Trimming took 6 bases from V and 5 from J, leaving 11 bases between them. The CDR3 nucleotides read TGCGCCAGCAGCGCTACAGGTAACAATGAGCAGTTCTTC. Translated, it gives CASSATGNNEQFF.

The chain has TRBV12-3 or TRBV12-4 and TRBJ2-7; a possible D gene is TRBD1 (6 bases). Trimming stripped 6 bases from V and 5 bases from J, with 14 bases between. The CDR3 is 13 residues long. CDR3 region: CASRLNRDHEQYF. In nucleotides, the CDR3 is TGTGCCAGCAGACTAAACAGGGACCACGAGCAGTACTTC.